This T cell receptor beta chain was obtained from a study of blood T cells in healthy people across ages. Looked up from germline, CDR1 is SGHTA and CDR2 is FQGTGA. The CDR3 contains 15 residues. This clonotype came up a few times. An end of the junction differs from the germline gene, which may be a read error. PBMCs were isolated at a quantity of at least 7 million per sample. With a J-beta primer mix and a sample-barcoded 5' primer, a second PCR ran about 6 to 11 cycles. TCRdb ran MiXCR on the 5' RACE reads and lists one entry per CDR3 protein. The sample includes some 320,000 distinct CDR3 sequences, less than 30% seen only once; the top ten take around 29%.

The specimen was blood. The TCR was taken from a woman aged 70-85 years in good health. This sequence joins TRBV7-3 and TRBJ2-1, with 8 bases lining up with TRBD2. The CDR3 reads CAGSLGTSHYNEQFF. CDR3 in DNA: TGTGCCGGCAGCTTAGGGACTAGTCATTACAATGAGCAGTTCTTC.